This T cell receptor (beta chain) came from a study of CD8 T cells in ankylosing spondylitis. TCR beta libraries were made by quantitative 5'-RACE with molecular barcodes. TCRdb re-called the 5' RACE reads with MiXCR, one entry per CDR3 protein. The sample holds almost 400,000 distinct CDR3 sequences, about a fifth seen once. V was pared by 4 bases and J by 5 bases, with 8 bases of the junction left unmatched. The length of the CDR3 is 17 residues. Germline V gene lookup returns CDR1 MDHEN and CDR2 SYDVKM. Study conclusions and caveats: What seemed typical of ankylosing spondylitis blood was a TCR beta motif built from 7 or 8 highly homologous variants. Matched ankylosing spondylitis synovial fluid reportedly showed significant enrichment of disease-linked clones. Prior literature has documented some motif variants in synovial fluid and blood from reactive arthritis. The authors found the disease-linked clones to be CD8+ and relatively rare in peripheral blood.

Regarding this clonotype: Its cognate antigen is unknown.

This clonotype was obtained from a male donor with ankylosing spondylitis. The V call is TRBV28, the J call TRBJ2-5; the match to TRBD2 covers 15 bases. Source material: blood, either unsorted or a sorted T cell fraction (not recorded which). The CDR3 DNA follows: TGTGCCAGCAGTTCGCGGACTAGCGGGAGGGCCAGGGAGACCCAGTACTTC. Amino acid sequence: CASSSRTSGRARETQYF.